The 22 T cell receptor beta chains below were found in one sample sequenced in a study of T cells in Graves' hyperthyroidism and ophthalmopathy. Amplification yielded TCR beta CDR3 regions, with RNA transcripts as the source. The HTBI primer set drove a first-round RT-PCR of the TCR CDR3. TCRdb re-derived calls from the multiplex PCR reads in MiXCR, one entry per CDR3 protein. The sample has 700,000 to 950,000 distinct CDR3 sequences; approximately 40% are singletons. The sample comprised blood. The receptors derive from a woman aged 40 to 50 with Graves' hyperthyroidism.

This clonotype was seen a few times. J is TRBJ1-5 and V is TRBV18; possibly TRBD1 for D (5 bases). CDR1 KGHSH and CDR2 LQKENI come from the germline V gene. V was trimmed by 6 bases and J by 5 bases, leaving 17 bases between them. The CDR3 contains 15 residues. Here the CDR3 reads CASSRVRGSDQPQHF. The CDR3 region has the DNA TGTGCCAGCTCGCGGGTAAGGGGAAGCGATCAGCCCCAGCATTTT.

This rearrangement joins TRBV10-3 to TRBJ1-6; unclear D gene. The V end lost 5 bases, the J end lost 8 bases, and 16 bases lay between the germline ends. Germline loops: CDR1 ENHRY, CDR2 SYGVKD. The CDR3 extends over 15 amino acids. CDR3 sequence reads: CAISYLLPGDSPLHF. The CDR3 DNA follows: TGTGCCATCAGTTACCTTCTACCTGGGGATTCACCCCTCCACTTT.

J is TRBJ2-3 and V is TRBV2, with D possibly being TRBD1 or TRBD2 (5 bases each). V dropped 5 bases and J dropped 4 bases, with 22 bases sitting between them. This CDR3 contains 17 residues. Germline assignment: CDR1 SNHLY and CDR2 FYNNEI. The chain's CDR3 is CASSYLRRGAGADTQYF. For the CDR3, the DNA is TGTGCCAGCAGTTACCTGCGAAGGGGAGCTGGGGCAGATACGCAGTATTTT.

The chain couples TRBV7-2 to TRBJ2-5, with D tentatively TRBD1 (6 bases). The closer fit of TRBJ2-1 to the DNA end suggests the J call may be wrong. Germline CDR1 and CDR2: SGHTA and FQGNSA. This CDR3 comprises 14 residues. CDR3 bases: TGTGCCAGCAGCTCGCAGGGGACCTACAATGAGCAGTTCTTC. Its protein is CASSSQGTYNEQFF.

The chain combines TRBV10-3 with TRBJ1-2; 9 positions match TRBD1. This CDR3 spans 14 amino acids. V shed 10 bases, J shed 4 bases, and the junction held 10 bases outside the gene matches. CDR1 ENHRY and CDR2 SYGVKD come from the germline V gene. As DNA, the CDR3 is TGTGCCACCACGAACAGGGGGCTTAGCTATGGCTACACCTTC. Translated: CATTNRGLSYGYTF.

CDR3 region: CASSTGDRNTIYF. CDR3 DNA: TGCGCCAGCAGTACAGGAGATCGAAACACCATATATTTT. The rearrangement uses TRBV5-1 and TRBJ1-3, with D perhaps matching TRBD1 (5 bases). V lost 5 bases and J 5 bases, leaving 11 bases between the germline ends. This CDR3 region has 13 residues. The germline V gene encodes CDR1 SGHRS and CDR2 YFSETQ.

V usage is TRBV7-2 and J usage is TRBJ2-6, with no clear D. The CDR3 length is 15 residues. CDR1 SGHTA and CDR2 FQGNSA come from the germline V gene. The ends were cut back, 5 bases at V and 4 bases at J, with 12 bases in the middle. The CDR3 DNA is TGTGCCAGCAGCGTTGGCGTCACCGGGGCCAACGTCCTGACTTTC. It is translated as CASSVGVTGANVLTF.

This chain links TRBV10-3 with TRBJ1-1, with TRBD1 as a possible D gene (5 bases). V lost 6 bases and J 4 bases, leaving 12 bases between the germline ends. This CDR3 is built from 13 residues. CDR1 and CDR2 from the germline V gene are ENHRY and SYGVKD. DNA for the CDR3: TGTGCCATCAGGCAGGGATTAGGCACTGAAGCTTTCTTT. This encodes CAIRQGLGTEAFF.

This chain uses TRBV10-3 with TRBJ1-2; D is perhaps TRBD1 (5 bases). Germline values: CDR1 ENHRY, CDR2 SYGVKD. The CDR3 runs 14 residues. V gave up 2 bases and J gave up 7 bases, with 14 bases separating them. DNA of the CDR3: TGTGCCATCAGTGAGCCCGGGGGGAAGGTTGGCTACACCTTC. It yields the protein CAISEPGGKVGYTF.

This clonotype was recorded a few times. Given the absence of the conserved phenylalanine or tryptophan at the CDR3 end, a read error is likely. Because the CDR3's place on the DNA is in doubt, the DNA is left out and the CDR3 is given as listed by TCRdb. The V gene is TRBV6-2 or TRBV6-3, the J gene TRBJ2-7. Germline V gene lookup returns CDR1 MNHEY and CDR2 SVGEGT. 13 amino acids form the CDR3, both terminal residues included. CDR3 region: CASSKYGSGELYA.

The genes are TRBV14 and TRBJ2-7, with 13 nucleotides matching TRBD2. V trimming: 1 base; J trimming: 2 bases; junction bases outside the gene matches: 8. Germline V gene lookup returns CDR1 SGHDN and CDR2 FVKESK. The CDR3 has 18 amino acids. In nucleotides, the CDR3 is TGTGCCAGCAGCCAAGTTATCCCGGGACTAGCGGGAACCTACGAGCAGTACTTC. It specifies CASSQVIPGLAGTYEQYF.

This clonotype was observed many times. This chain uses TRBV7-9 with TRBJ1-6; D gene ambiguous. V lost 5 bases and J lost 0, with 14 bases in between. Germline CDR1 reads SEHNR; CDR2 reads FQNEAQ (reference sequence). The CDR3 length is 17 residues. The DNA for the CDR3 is TGTGCCAGCAGCCCTCCGGTCCAGAGCTCCTATAATTCACCCCTCCACTTT. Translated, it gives CASSPPVQSSYNSPLHF.

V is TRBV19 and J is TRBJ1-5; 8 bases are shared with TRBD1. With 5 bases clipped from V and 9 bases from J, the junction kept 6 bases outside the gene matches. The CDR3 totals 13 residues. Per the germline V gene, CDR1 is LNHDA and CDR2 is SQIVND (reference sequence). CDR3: CASSLMGTGPQHF. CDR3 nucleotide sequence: TGTGCCAGTAGTCTAATGGGGACAGGGCCCCAGCATTTT. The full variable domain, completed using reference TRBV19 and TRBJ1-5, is DGGITQSPKYLFRKEGQNVTLSCEQNLNHDAMYWYRQDPGQGLRLIYYSQIVNDFQKGDIAEGYSVSREKKESFPLTVTSAQKNPTAFYLCASSLMGTGPQHFGDGTRLSIL.

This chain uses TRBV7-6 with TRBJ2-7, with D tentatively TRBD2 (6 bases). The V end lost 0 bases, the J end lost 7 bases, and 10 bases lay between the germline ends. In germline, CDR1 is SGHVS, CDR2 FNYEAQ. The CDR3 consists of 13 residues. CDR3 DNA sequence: TGTGCCAGCAGCTTAGCGGGCGGGATGGAGCAGTACTTC. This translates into CASSLAGGMEQYF.

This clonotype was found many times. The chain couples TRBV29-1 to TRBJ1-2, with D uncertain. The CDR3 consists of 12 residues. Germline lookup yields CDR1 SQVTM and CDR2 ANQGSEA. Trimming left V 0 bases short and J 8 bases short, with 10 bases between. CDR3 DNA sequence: TGCAGCGTTGAAGATAAGGGATTGGGCTACACCTTC. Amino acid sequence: CSVEDKGLGYTF.

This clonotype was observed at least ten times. This chain's CDR3 is CAAGGLQETQYF. The CDR3 region has the DNA TGTGCCGCGGGTGGGCTCCAAGAGACCCAGTACTTC. The chain combines TRBV10-3 with TRBJ2-5, with a possible D match to TRBD2 (5 bases). This CDR3 contains 12 residues. Germline CDR1 and CDR2: ENHRY and SYGVKD. Trimming shortened V by 11 bases and J by 1 base, and 11 bases separated the two germline ends.

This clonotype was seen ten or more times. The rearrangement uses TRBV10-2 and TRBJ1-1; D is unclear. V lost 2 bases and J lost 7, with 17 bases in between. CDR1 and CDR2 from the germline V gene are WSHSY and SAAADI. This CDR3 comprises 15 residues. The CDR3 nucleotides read TGCGCCAGCAGTGAGATCTCTCTTGGCAGGAGTGAAGCTTTCTTT. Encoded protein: CASSEISLGRSEAFF.

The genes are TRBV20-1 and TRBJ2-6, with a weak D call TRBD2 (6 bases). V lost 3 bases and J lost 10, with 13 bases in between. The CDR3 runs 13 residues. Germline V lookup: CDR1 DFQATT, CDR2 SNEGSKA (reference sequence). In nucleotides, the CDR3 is TGCAGTGCTAGTAGAGGGGAGGCGAACGTCCTGACTTTC. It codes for CSASRGEANVLTF.

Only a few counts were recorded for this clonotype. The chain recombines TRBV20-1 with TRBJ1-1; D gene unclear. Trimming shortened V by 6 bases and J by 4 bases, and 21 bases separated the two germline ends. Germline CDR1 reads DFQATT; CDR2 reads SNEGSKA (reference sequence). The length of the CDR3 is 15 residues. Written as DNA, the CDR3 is TGCAGTGCCCCCTCAGGCCGGGTCCGGGGCACTGAAGCTTTCTTT. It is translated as CSAPSGRVRGTEAFF.

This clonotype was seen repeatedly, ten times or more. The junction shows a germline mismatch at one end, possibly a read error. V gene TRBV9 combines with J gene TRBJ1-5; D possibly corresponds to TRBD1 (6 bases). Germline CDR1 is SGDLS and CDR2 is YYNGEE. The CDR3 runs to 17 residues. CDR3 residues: CASSPGADHGVNRPQHF. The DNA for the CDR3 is TGTGCCAGCAGCCCAGGGGCGGACCACGGCGTGAATCGGCCCCAGCATTTT.

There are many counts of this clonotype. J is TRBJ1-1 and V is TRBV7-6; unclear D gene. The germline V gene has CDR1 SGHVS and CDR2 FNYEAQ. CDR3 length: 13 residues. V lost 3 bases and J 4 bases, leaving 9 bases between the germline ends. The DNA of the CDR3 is TGTGCCAGCAGCTTGACGATCGCCACTGAAGCTTTCTTT. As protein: CASSLTIATEAFF. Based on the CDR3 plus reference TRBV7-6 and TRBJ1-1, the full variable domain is GAGVSQSPRYKVTKRGQDVALRCDPISGHVSLYWYRQALGQGPEFLTYFNYEAQQDKSGLPNDRFSAERPEGSISTLTIQRTEQRDSAMYRCASSLTIATEAFFGQGTRLTVV.

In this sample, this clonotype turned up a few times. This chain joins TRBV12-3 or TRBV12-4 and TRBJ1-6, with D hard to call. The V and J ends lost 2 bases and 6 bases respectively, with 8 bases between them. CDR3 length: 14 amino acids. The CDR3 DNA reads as TGTGCCAGCAGTTTAAACAGTCTTAATTCACCCCTCCACTTT. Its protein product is CASSLNSLNSPLHF.